This T cell receptor beta chain emerged from a study of blood T cell repertoires in COVID-19. As for the study in general: Material from acute and convalescent COVID-19 was sourced from the United States, Italy and Spain.

In germline, CDR1 is SGHDT, CDR2 YYEEEE. CDR3 length: 17 residues. V gave up 4 bases and J gave up 4 bases; unmatched junction bases: 6. Authors' methods: Nucleated cell number was recorded as an estimate derived from reference gene primer amplification. Sequencing was performed with immunoSEQ multiplex PCR; in TCRdb, only in-frame clones are kept and a portion is missing. That table furnishes V, J and clone size, whereas the DNA furnished D and trimming. The sample has approximately 14,000 clones; 65% to 85% are singletons. The receptor was derived from a man aged 50 to 60 with active COVID-19. J is TRBJ2-3 and V is TRBV5-6, with 16 bases that match TRBD2. Sequencing was performed on peripheral blood. The CDR3 region is CASSPWGTSGRADTQYF. The CDR3 DNA follows: TGTGCCAGCAGCCCTTGGGGGACTAGCGGGAGGGCAGATACGCAGTATTTT.